Listed below are T cell receptor beta chains from one sample, sequenced in a study of blood T cell repertoires in COVID-19. Measured with immunoSEQ multiplex PCR; TCRdb has only the in-frame clones, and not every one. The table has approximately 89,000 clones, around four fifths seen once; the top ten hold approximately 12%. Sequencing was carried out using peripheral blood. Receptor source: an older woman with active or convalescent COVID-19. Each CDR3 is given with its conserved first and last residue. D genes are given only for firm matches. Not every row has a clone size; where given, it reads once, few, many or a size class.

j_gene,v_gene,abundance,d_gene,CDR3nt,CDR3aa
TRBJ2-7,TRBV19,-,-,TGTGCCAGTAGTCCGGCCCTCGGGTACGAGCAGTACTTC,CASSPALGYEQYF
TRBJ2-3,TRBV19,-,TRBD2,TGTGCCAGTAGTACCGGGACTAGCGGGGCCACAGATACGCAGTATTTT,CASSTGTSGATDTQYF
TRBJ2-7,TRBV11-3,-,TRBD1,TGTGCCAGCAGCTTAGATGTAGGGACAGGATCAACCTACGAGCAGTACTTC,CASSLDVGTGSTYEQYF
TRBJ1-1,TRBV2,-,TRBD1,TGTGCCAGCAGTCAACAGGGGGAGAACACTGAAGCTTTCTTT,CASSQQGENTEAFF
TRBJ2-1,TRBV18,-,TRBD2,TGTGCCAGCTCACCGGGGTTGAGCGGGGTCAATGAGCAGTTCTTC,CASSPGLSGVNEQFF
TRBJ1-1,TRBV5-4,-,TRBD1,TGTGCCAGCAGCAACGATCCCGACGGGACAGCCGGGGGGGTCTTT,CASSNDPDGTAGGVF
TRBJ2-7,TRBV27,-,TRBD1,TGTGCCAGCAGTTTACGCGGACAGGGGCGACCCTACGAGCAGTACTTC,CASSLRGQGRPYEQYF
TRBJ1-4,TRBV19,-,-,TGTGCCAGTAGTATAGAGACAGGTCACGCTAATGAAAAACTGTTTTTT,CASSIETGHANEKLFF
TRBJ2-3,TRBV7-2,-,-,TGTGCCAGCAGCTTAGGAATCCAGGAAACAGGTACGCAGTATTTT,CASSLGIQETGTQYF
TRBJ2-7,TRBV7-8,-,-,TGTGCCAGCAGCTCAAATCCCGGGGGGCTCAACGAGCAGTACTTC,CASSSNPGGLNEQYF
TRBJ1-2,TRBV20-1,-,-,TGCAGTGCTAGTGGGGGGGGTAACTATGGCTACACCTTC,CSASGGGNYGYTF
TRBJ1-5,TRBV3-1/TRBV3-2,-,-,TGTGCCAGCAGCCGCCAGGTGGGTCAGCCCCAGCATTTT,CASSRQVGQPQHF
TRBJ1-1,TRBV5-1,-,TRBD1,TGCGCCAGCAGCTTTCAGACAGGGGGCGAAGCTTTCTTT,CASSFQTGGEAFF
TRBJ2-1,TRBV19,-,TRBD2,TGTGCCAGTAGACGTACTAGCGGGAGCTACAATGAGCAGTTCTTC,CASRRTSGSYNEQFF
TRBJ2-1,TRBV18,once,TRBD1,TGTGCCAGCTCACCGCTTACAGGGGTCTCCTACAATGAGCAGTTCTTC,CASSPLTGVSYNEQFF
TRBJ2-2,TRBV4-2,-,TRBD2,TGTGCCAGCAGCCATGCTAGCGGGGGGGCCGGCGGGGAGCTGTTTTTT,CASSHASGGAGGELFF
TRBJ2-1,TRBV5-5,-,-,TGTGCCAGCAGCTTTATAAGACAGGCCAATGAGCAGTTCTTC,CASSFIRQANEQFF
TRBJ2-1,TRBV5-1,-,TRBD2,TGCGCCAGCAGCTTCGTAAGCGGGGGAAACAATGAGCAGTTCTTC,CASSFVSGGNNEQFF
TRBJ1-5,TRBV6-2/TRBV6-3,-,-,TGTGCCAGCAGTTCCGTCAGGGAGGATCAGCCCCAGCATTTT,CASSSVREDQPQHF
TRBJ1-2,TRBV7-8,-,-,TGTGCCAGCAGCTTAGCAACAGGAACACTCTATGGCTACACCTTC,CASSLATGTLYGYTF
TRBJ2-7,TRBV11-3,-,-,TGTGCCAGCAGCTTAGATCCCCGCGAGCAGTACTTC,CASSLDPREQYF
TRBJ1-5,TRBV24-1,-,-,TGTGCCACCAGTGACGGCAGGAAGGATAGCAATCAGCCCCAGCATTTT,CATSDGRKDSNQPQHF
TRBJ2-5,TRBV7-2,-,-,TGTGCCAGCAGCACAGCTCGGCTAACCCAAGAGACCCAGTACTTC,CASSTARLTQETQYF
TRBJ2-5,TRBV5-4,-,TRBD1,TGTGCCAGCAGCTCCCGGGACAGGGGACTCCAAGAGACCCAGTACTTC,CASSSRDRGLQETQYF
TRBJ2-7,TRBV7-2,-,-,TGTGCCAGCAGCTCCCGCGGGGTCCTCTCAGGCTACGAGCAGTACTTC,CASSSRGVLSGYEQYF
TRBJ2-2,TRBV7-2,-,TRBD1,TGTGCCAGCAGCTATAGGACAGGGGGTGGAGGCGGGGAGCTGTTTTTT,CASSYRTGGGGGELFF
TRBJ2-1,TRBV28,once,TRBD1,TGTGCCAGCAAACAGACAGGGTTCGAGCAGTTCTTC,CASKQTGFEQFF
TRBJ1-2,TRBV27,once,-,TGTGCCAGCAGTTTAGGGGGACTAAACCTCTATGGCTACACCTTC,CASSLGGLNLYGYTF
TRBJ2-4,TRBV27,-,-,TGTGCCAGCAGGCAAACAGGAGGGGGGGGTTTTCAGTACTTC,CASRQTGGGGFQYF